The entry that follows covers one T cell receptor (beta chain) sequence. This receptor's antigen is unknown. No base quality information exists; no much larger clone differs at one position. This sample was included in a study of response to subunit inactivated influenza vaccine listed by TCRdb under 2018. Turning to the overall study: Deep quantitative T cell receptor repertoire profiling was used in the study to track responses to a trivalent subunit inactivated influenza vaccine. The full study reports these points: According to the authors, only a limited number of new T cells may be recruited by each seasonal influenza vaccination.

Between the V and J ends, shortened by 0 bases and 0 bases respectively, the junction contains 9 bases. CDR1 and CDR2 (DFQATT, SNEGSKA) derive from the germline V gene (reference sequence). The CDR3 measures 15 amino acids from cysteine to phenylalanine. The only DNA kept is the CDR3, 45 bases in frame from the first base. The method behind the library was RT-PCR. The run used an Illumina HiSeq 2500. TCRdb's own reprocessing of the public reads used fastp at Q25 and MiXCR and kept productive beta chains. Merged by CDR3 protein, the rows form single entries marked with the most common genes and DNA. In all, the sample holds 500,000 or so distinct CDR3 sequences, and about 17% of those were seen once. The top ten constitute about 3% of the sample.

The sample in question was CD4+ T cells sorted from PBMCs, obtained about 24 months after vaccination. Recombination linked TRBV20-1 to TRBJ2-1; a tentative D call is TRBD2 (5 bases match). This sequence was found in a man aged 50 to 69 who received an inactivated influenza vaccine. Donor details come from another sample of the same person, matched by shared clones. The CDR3: CSARDISDSYNEQFF. The sequenced DNA is TGCAGTGCTAGAGATATTAGCGACTCCTACAATGAGCAGTTCTTC.